This record concerns one T cell receptor (beta chain) sequence. Self-reported history from a screening survey and questionnaire set each donor's cohort. This entry comes from a study of blood T cell repertoires in COVID-19. The CDR3 is 16 residues long. V gave up 2 bases and J gave up 7 bases; unmatched junction bases: 9. Germline V gene data show CDR1 as LNHDA and CDR2 as SQIVND (reference sequence). The data were produced by immunoSEQ multiplex PCR, yet TCRdb's version contains in-frame clones alone and is incomplete. The table shows a few hundred thousand clones, with roughly 90% occurring only once.

This TCR was sampled from a woman in her thirties who had recovered from COVID-19. Sequencing was carried out using PBMCs or T cells enriched from blood (not recorded which). The chain combines TRBV19 with TRBJ2-2; 8 nucleotides align to TRBD2. The CDR3 bases are TGTGCCAGTAGTATACCCCGGGAGGGAGACCACGGGGAGCTGTTTTTT. The encoded protein is CASSIPREGDHGELFF.